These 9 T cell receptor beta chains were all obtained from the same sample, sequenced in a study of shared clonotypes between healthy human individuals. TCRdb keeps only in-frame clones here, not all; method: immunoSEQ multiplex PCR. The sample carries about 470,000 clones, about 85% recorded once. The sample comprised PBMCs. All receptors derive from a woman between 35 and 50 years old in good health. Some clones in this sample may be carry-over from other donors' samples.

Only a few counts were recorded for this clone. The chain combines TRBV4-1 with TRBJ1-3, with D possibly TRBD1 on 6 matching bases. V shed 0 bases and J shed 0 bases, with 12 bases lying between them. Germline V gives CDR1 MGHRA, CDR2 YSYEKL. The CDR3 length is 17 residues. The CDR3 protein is CASSQDHDRISGNTIYF. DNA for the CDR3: TGCGCCAGCAGCCAAGACCACGACAGGATCTCTGGAAACACCATATATTTT.

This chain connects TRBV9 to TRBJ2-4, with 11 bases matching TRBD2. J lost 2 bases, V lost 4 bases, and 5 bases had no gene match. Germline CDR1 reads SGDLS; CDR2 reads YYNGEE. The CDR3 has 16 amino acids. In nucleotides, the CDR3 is TGTGCCAGCAGCCTAGGACTAGCGGGCCCCAAAAACATTCAGTACTTC. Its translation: CASSLGLAGPKNIQYF.

CDR3 nucleotides: TGCGCCAGCAGTGAGTTTGGCGGGGGCTACGAGCAGTACTTC. Translating it yields CASSEFGGGYEQYF. V gene TRBV10-2 combines with J gene TRBJ2-7; 7 bases match TRBD2. This CDR3 region has 14 residues. V was clipped by 1 base and J by 3 bases; unmatched bases: 3. In germline, CDR1 is WSHSY, CDR2 SAAADI.

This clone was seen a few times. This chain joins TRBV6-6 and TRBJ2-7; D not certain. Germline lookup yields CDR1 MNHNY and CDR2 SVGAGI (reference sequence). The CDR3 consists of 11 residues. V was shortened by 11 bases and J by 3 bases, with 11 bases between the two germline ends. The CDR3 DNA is TGTGCCGTCCGTGGTAACTACGAGCAGTACTTC. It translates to CAVRGNYEQYF.

The CDR3, as DNA: TGTGCCAGCGGCCGGGACGGCACCTACGAGCAGTACTTC. It is translated as CASGRDGTYEQYF. This sequence joins TRBV2 and TRBJ2-7; D may correspond to TRBD1 or TRBD2 (5 bases each). CDR3 size: 13 residues. V lost 8 bases and J lost 2, with 13 bases in between. The V gene's germline CDR1 is SNHLY and CDR2 FYNNEI.

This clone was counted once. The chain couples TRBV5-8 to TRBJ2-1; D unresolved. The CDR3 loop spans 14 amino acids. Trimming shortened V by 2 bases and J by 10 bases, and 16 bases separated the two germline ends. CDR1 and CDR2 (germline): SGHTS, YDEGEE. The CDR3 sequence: CASSLRQKGGEQFF. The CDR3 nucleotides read TGTGCCAGCAGCTTACGGCAGAAAGGTGGGGAGCAGTTCTTC.

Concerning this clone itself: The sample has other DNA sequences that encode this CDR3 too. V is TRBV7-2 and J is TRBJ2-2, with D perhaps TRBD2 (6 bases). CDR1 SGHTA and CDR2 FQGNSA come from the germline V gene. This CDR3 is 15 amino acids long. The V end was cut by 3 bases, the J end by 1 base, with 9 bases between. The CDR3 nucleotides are TGTGCCAGCAGCTTTTGGCGGGGGAACACCGGGGAGCTGTTTTTT. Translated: CASSFWRGNTGELFF.

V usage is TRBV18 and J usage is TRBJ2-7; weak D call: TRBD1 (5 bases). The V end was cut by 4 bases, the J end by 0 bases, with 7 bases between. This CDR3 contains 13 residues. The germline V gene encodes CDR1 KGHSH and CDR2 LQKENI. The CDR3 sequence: CASSQGHSYEQYF. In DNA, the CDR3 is TGTGCCAGCTCACAAGGACACTCCTACGAGCAGTACTTC.

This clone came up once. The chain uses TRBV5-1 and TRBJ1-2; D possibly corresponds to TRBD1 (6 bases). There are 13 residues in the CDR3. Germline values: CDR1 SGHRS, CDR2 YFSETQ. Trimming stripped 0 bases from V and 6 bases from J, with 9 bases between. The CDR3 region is CASSLAGGDGYTF. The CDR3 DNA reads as TGCGCCAGCAGCTTGGCGGGGGGCGATGGCTACACCTTC.